A single sample is the source of the 16 T cell receptor beta chains below, sequenced in a study of shared clonotypes between healthy human individuals. Profiling relied on immunoSEQ multiplex PCR, and the TCRdb table lists in-frame clones only, not all of them. The sample shows around 530,000 clones, 70% to 80% of them seen only once. What was sequenced was PBMCs. The receptors stem from a woman in her 40s in good health. Some clones in this sample may be carry-over from other donors' samples.

The chain is built from TRBV7-2 and TRBJ1-4; D uncertain. CDR3 size: 14 residues. Per the germline V gene, CDR1 is SGHTA and CDR2 is FQGNSA. V gave up 5 bases and J gave up 8 bases, with 15 bases separating them. The CDR3, as DNA: TGTGCCAGCAGCCGCGACACGGTAGGCGAAAAACTGTTTTTT. This translates into CASSRDTVGEKLFF.

The rearrangement uses TRBV6-5 and TRBJ2-5, with a weak D call TRBD1 (6 bases). The CDR3 has 14 amino acids. Between the trimmed V and J ends, which lost 8 bases and 3 bases, there was a span of 16 bases. The germline CDR1 and CDR2 sequences are MNHEY and SVGAGI. CDR3 residues: CASSSRGQEETQYF. CDR3 coding DNA: TGTGCCAGCTCCTCCAGGGGCCAAGAAGAGACCCAGTACTTC.

The chain couples TRBV6-1 to TRBJ1-1; D gene unclear. Trimming took off 3 bases at V and 2 bases at J, with 10 bases between the two ends. Per the germline V gene, CDR1 is MNHNS and CDR2 is SASEGT. The CDR3 totals 14 residues. CDR3 region: CASSDRVTNTEAFF. The CDR3 coding sequence is TGTGCCAGCAGTGACCGGGTCACCAACACTGAAGCTTTCTTT.

The chain recombines TRBV9 with TRBJ1-5; 8 nucleotides match TRBD1. The CDR3 covers 15 residues. Trimming cost V 3 bases and J 2 bases; bases outside gene matches: 4. Germline CDR1 and CDR2: SGDLS and YYNGEE. The CDR3 bases are TGTGCCAGCAGCGCCGGGACAGGTGGCAATCAGCCCCAGCATTTT. It specifies CASSAGTGGNQPQHF.

This chain links TRBV11-3 with TRBJ2-3; no firm D call. The length of the CDR3 is 13 residues. With 6 bases removed from V and 3 bases from J, the gap between germline ends came to 10 bases. Germline V gives CDR1 SGHNT, CDR2 YENEEA. The CDR3: CASSLFRTDTQYF. The CDR3 nucleotides are TGTGCCAGCAGTCTCTTTCGGACAGATACGCAGTATTTT.

The V call is TRBV28, the J call TRBJ2-2; D unresolved. The CDR3 totals 12 residues. With 7 bases removed from V and 4 bases from J, the gap between germline ends came to 7 bases. The germline gives CDR1 MDHEN, CDR2 SYDVKM. CDR3 in DNA: TGTGCCAGCAACAGAGGCACCGGGGAGCTGTTTTTT. Its translation: CASNRGTGELFF.

The chain uses TRBV5-4 and TRBJ1-4, with 9 bases aligning to TRBD1. V dropped 3 bases and J dropped 8; count of bases not matched to a gene: 8. The length of the CDR3 is 15 residues. Germline V CDR1 and CDR2: SGHNT, YYREEE (reference sequence). The CDR3 coding sequence is TGTGCCAGCAGCTCCCAACAGGGGGCAGGAGAAAAACTGTTTTTT. Translation gives CASSSQQGAGEKLFF.

The chain links TRBV7-2 to TRBJ2-7; no definite D call. With 1 base removed from V and 7 bases from J, the gap between germline ends came to 14 bases. The CDR3 is 14 amino acids. Germline CDR1 is SGHTA and CDR2 is FQGNSA. CDR3 in DNA: TGTGCCAGCAGCTTAGAGTTAGGTCCGAGGGAGCAGTACTTC. This sequence encodes CASSLELGPREQYF.

This clone was seen more than once but under ten times. The chain joins TRBV5-1 to TRBJ1-3; 10 bases align to TRBD1. Germline V lookup: CDR1 SGHRS, CDR2 YFSETQ. V lost 3 bases to trimming and J lost 3 bases; unmatched junction nucleotides: 3. The CDR3 loop spans 15 amino acids. CDR3 coding DNA: TGCGCCAGCAGCTGGGGACAGGGGAGTGGAAACACCATATATTTT. This gives the protein CASSWGQGSGNTIYF.

The CDR3 sequence is CASSRGTENTEAFF. In nucleotides, the CDR3 is TGTGCCAGCAGTCGCGGGACAGAGAACACTGAAGCTTTCTTT. The gene calls are TRBV6-5 and TRBJ1-1; 7 bases map to TRBD1. Unmatched junction bases numbered 4, after V lost 5 bases and J lost 1 base. This CDR3 is 14 amino acids long. The V gene's germline CDR1 is MNHEY and CDR2 SVGAGI.

V is TRBV7-9 and J is TRBJ2-5, with TRBD1 matching 8 bases. CDR3 length: 16 residues. Germline CDR1 reads SEHNR; CDR2 reads FQNEAQ (reference sequence). Trimming at V came to 5 bases and at J to 5 bases, leaving 13 bases not matched to a gene. The CDR3 DNA sequence: TGTGCCAGCAGCGGGGGAGGACAGGGTGTCTTGGAGACCCAGTACTTC. Translating gives CASSGGGQGVLETQYF.

To note about this clone: The junction departs from germline at one end; a sequencing error may be responsible. The rearrangement uses TRBV5-1 and TRBJ2-3; 10 positions match TRBD1. This CDR3 comprises 15 residues. Germline CDR1 SGHRS, CDR2 YFSETQ. Here the CDR3 DNA reads TGTGCCAGCAGCTCCGGGACAGGGGACACAGATACGCAGTATTTT. Amino acid sequence: CASSSGTGDTDTQYF.

Note on this clone: With a much larger clone just one base away, this may be a read error. This CDR3 is also generated by other DNA sequences in the sample. The V and J genes are TRBV7-9 and TRBJ1-1; a weak D match, TRBD1 (5 bases). V gave up 5 bases and J gave up 11 bases, with 12 bases separating them. Germline CDR1 SEHNR, CDR2 FQNEAQ (reference sequence). The CDR3 extends over 11 amino acids. CDR3: CASSPDSKAFF. The CDR3 nucleotides are TGTGCCAGCAGCCCTGACAGTAAGGCTTTCTTT. Full variable domain (remainder filled in from reference TRBV7-9 and TRBJ1-1): DTGVSQNPRHKITKRGQNVTFRCDPISEHNRLYWYRQTLGQGPEFLTYFQNEAQLEKSRLLSDRFSAERPKGSFSTLEIQRTEQGDSAMYLCASSPDSKAFFGQGTRLTVV.

The rearrangement joins TRBV29-1 to TRBJ1-1; no definite D call. CDR1 is SQVTM and CDR2 is ANQGSEA in the germline V gene. There are 12 residues in the CDR3. Trimming stripped 7 bases from V and 4 bases from J, with 13 bases between. CDR3 sequence: CSGGPGGTEAFF. CDR3 nucleotide sequence: TGCAGCGGAGGACCAGGAGGCACTGAAGCTTTCTTT.

The J gene is TRBJ1-3, the V gene TRBV4-3, with a weak D call TRBD1 (6 bases). The CDR3 spans 18 residues. The ends were cut back, 0 bases at V and 0 bases at J, with 15 bases in the middle. Germline V gives CDR1 LGHNA, CDR2 YSLEER. CDR3: CASSQDQGGSYSGNTIYF. Here the CDR3 DNA reads TGCGCCAGCAGCCAAGATCAAGGGGGGTCTTACTCTGGAAACACCATATATTTT.

In the case of this clone: Other DNA sequences in the sample encode the same CDR3. The chain couples TRBV5-1 to TRBJ1-1, with D possibly TRBD1 on 6 matching bases. Germline V CDR1 and CDR2: SGHRS, YFSETQ. The CDR3 is made up of 14 amino acids. The V end lost 2 bases, the J end lost 2 bases, and 10 bases lay between the germline ends. In nucleotides, the CDR3 is TGCGCCAGCAGCTTAGAGACAGGTAACACTGAAGCTTTCTTT. It translates to CASSLETGNTEAFF.